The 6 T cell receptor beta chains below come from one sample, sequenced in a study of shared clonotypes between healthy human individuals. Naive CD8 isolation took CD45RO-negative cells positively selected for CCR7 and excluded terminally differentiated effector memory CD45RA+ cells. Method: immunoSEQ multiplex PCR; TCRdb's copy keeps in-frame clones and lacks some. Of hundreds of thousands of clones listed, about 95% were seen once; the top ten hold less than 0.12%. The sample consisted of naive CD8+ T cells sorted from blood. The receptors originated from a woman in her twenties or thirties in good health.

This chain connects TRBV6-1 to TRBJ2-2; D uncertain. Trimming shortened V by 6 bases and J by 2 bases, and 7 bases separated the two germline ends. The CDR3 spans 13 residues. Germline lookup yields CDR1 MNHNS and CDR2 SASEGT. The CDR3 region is CASSDTNTGELFF. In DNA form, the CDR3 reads TGTGCCAGCAGCGATACAAACACCGGGGAGCTGTTTTTT.

CDR3 coding DNA: TGTGCCAGCAGTCAAGACAGGGGTCAGCAGCGCGAGCAGTACTTC. Protein: CASSQDRGQQREQYF. The chain links TRBV6-1 to TRBJ2-7; TRBD1 matches at 8 bases. V shed 5 bases and J 6 bases; nucleotides not matched to a gene: 12. In germline, CDR1 is MNHNS, CDR2 SASEGT. The CDR3 runs to 15 residues.

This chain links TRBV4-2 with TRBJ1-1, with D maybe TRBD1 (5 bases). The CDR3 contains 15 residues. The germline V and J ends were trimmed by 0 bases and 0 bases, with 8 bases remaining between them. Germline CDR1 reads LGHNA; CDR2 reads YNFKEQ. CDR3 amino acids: CASSQELTVNTEAFF. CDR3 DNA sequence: TGTGCCAGCAGCCAAGAGCTGACAGTGAACACTGAAGCTTTCTTT.

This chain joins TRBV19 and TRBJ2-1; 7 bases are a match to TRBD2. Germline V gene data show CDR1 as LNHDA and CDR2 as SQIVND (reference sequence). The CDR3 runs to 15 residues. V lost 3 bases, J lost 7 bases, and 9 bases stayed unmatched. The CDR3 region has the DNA TGTGCCAGTAGTATTGGTCGCGGGAGAGGGAATGAGCAGTTCTTC. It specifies CASSIGRGRGNEQFF.

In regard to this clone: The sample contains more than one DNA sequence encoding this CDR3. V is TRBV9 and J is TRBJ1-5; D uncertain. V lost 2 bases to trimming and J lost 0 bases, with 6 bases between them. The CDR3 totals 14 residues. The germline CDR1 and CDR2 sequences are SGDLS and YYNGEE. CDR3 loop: CASSVGDSNQPQHF. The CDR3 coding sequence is TGTGCCAGCAGCGTCGGCGATAGCAATCAGCCCCAGCATTTT.

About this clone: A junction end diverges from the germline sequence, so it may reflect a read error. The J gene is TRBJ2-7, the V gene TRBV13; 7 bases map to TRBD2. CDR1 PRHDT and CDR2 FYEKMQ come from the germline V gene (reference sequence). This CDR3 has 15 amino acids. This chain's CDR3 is CASSVGMQRGYEQYF. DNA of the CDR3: TGTGCCAGCAGCGTAGGGATGCAGCGGGGCTACGAGCAGTACTTC.